This T cell receptor beta chain comes out of a study of blood T cell repertoires in COVID-19. Background on the study: Specimens from acute and convalescent COVID-19 originated in the United States, Italy and Spain. Sample material is recorded as cDNA or gDNA derived from T cells, B-cell-depleted T cells, or PBMCs.

A single count supports this clone. Under the authors' procedure: Amplifying reference gene primers gave estimates of nucleated cell counts. Assay: immunoSEQ multiplex PCR; the TCRdb copy retains only in-frame clones and omits some. D and trimming were read from the DNA, whereas the V and J calls and clone size are those reported in that table. The table shows tens of thousands of clones, with about 85% occurring only once. The CDR3 runs to 15 residues. J was trimmed by 4 bases and V by 5 bases; bases with no gene match: 3. Germline assignment: CDR1 MNHEY and CDR2 SMNVEV (reference sequence). The receptor was derived from a human donor in a cohort sampled during active COVID-19. This chain connects TRBV27 to TRBJ2-1; 12 bases map to TRBD2. The sequencing input was peripheral blood. The CDR3 reads CASSTGLAGYNEQFF. CDR3 coding DNA: TGTGCCAGCAGTACAGGACTAGCGGGGTACAATGAGCAGTTCTTC.